The rows below give T cell receptor beta chains drawn from one sample of a study of control samples from healthy donors and cancer patients. Method: immunoSEQ multiplex PCR; TCRdb's copy keeps in-frame clones and lacks some. Among 100,000 to 150,000 clones listed, approximately 92% were seen once. The sequenced material came from blood. Receptor source: a woman aged 50 to 60 in good health. Each CDR3 is given with its conserved first and last residue. A D gene is named only where the DNA matches it firmly. Not all rows give a size; the values are once, few, many and, for expanded clones, a class.

v_gene: TRBV3-1/TRBV3-2
j_gene: TRBJ1-6
abundance: .
d_gene: .
CDR3nt: TGTGCCAGCAGCTCGTCCGGGGGGGGTTCTAATTCACCCCTCCACTTT
CDR3aa: CASSSSGGGSNSPLHF

v_gene: TRBV19
j_gene: TRBJ1-5
abundance: .
d_gene: TRBD1
CDR3nt: TGTGCCAGTAGTAGGAGACAGGGGGGTCAGCCCCAGCATTTT
CDR3aa: CASSRRQGGQPQHF

v_gene: TRBV11-2
j_gene: TRBJ1-1
abundance: .
d_gene: .
CDR3nt: TGTGCCAGCAGCTTAGGACACGCGAACACTGAAGCTTTCTTT
CDR3aa: CASSLGHANTEAFF

v_gene: TRBV30
j_gene: TRBJ2-2
abundance: .
d_gene: .
CDR3nt: TGTGCCTGGAGTAGCGGGCTGAACACCGGGGAGCTGTTTTTT
CDR3aa: CAWSSGLNTGELFF

v_gene: TRBV7-9
j_gene: TRBJ2-2
abundance: .
d_gene: .
CDR3nt: TGTGCCAGCAGCAGCGGGACACCTGGGGCCGGGGAGCTGTTTTTT
CDR3aa: CASSSGTPGAGELFF

v_gene: TRBV27
j_gene: TRBJ2-3
abundance: .
d_gene: .
CDR3nt: TGTGCCAGCAGTAGCCCCGGTGGAGATACGCAGTATTTT
CDR3aa: CASSSPGGDTQYF

v_gene: TRBV30
j_gene: TRBJ2-5
abundance: .
d_gene: TRBD2
CDR3nt: TGTGCCTGGAGTGTTAGCGGGAGTGAGACCCAGTACTTC
CDR3aa: CAWSVSGSETQYF

v_gene: TRBV30
j_gene: TRBJ1-2
abundance: once
d_gene: TRBD1
CDR3nt: TGTGCCTGGAGTCGACAGGGGCCGTTTAATTATGGCTACACCTTC
CDR3aa: CAWSRQGPFNYGYTF

v_gene: TRBV19
j_gene: TRBJ2-3
abundance: .
d_gene: .
CDR3nt: TGTGCCAGTAGCAAGGGGTTCGAGGGCCTAAAGTATTTT
CDR3aa: CASSKGFEGLKYF

v_gene: TRBV23-1
j_gene: TRBJ1-5
abundance: .
d_gene: TRBD1
CDR3nt: TGCGCCAGCAGCGGGACAGGGGGAAATCAGCCCCAGCATTTT
CDR3aa: CASSGTGGNQPQHF

v_gene: TRBV6-6
j_gene: TRBJ2-1
abundance: .
d_gene: .
CDR3nt: TGTGCCAGCAAGAAACGGGCCATCCGCGGGGAGGATGAGCAGTTCTTC
CDR3aa: CASKKRAIRGEDEQFF

v_gene: TRBV5-6
j_gene: TRBJ1-5
abundance: .
d_gene: .
CDR3nt: TGTGCCAGTACATACAGGCATAGCAATCAGCCCCAGCATTTT
CDR3aa: CASTYRHSNQPQHF

v_gene: TRBV5-6
j_gene: TRBJ2-1
abundance: .
d_gene: TRBD2
CDR3nt: TGTGCCAGTTCCTCTGGGAACTTAGCGGGCAATGAGCAGTTCTTC
CDR3aa: CASSSGNLAGNEQFF

v_gene: TRBV29-1
j_gene: TRBJ2-6
abundance: .
d_gene: .
CDR3nt: TGCAGCGTGCGACCCACTGGGGCCAACGTCCTGACTTTC
CDR3aa: CSVRPTGANVLTF

v_gene: TRBV19
j_gene: TRBJ2-1
abundance: .
d_gene: TRBD1
CDR3nt: TGTGCCAGTAGGGGGACAGGGGGCGGACAAAGCTCCTACAATGAGCAGTTCTTC
CDR3aa: CASRGTGGGQSSYNEQFF

v_gene: TRBV2
j_gene: TRBJ1-1
abundance: .
d_gene: .
CDR3nt: TGTGCCAGCAGTGAGGGGAAAAGTAAAACTTTCTTT
CDR3aa: CASSEGKSKTFF

v_gene: TRBV3-1/TRBV3-2
j_gene: TRBJ1-4
abundance: .
d_gene: .
CDR3nt: TGTGCCAGCAGCCCCCTAGGTGGACAGGAAAAACTGTTTTTT
CDR3aa: CASSPLGGQEKLFF

v_gene: TRBV10-3
j_gene: TRBJ1-1
abundance: .
d_gene: .
CDR3nt: TGTGCCATCAGTGGAGTCATGAACACTGAAGCTTTCTTT
CDR3aa: CAISGVMNTEAFF

v_gene: TRBV27
j_gene: TRBJ1-2
abundance: .
d_gene: TRBD1
CDR3nt: TGTGCCAGCAGTTTCCGGGACAGGGGGCACTATGGCTACACCTTC
CDR3aa: CASSFRDRGHYGYTF

v_gene: TRBV5-6
j_gene: TRBJ1-6
abundance: once
d_gene: TRBD1
CDR3nt: TGTGCCAGCAGCTCCCGCACAGGGGCAGGTAATTCACCCCTCCACTTT
CDR3aa: CASSSRTGAGNSPLHF

v_gene: TRBV19
j_gene: TRBJ2-7
abundance: once
d_gene: TRBD1
CDR3nt: TGTGCCAGTAGTACCGGGACAGGGACCTACGAGCAGTACTTC
CDR3aa: CASSTGTGTYEQYF

v_gene: TRBV7-9
j_gene: TRBJ1-2
abundance: .
d_gene: .
CDR3nt: TGTGCCAGCAGCTCGAGGGAGAAACCTGCTAACTATGGCTACACCTTC
CDR3aa: CASSSREKPANYGYTF

v_gene: TRBV4-1
j_gene: TRBJ1-2
abundance: .
d_gene: .
CDR3nt: TGCGCCAGCAGCCAAGAAAGTACAAATGGTGGCTACACCTTC
CDR3aa: CASSQESTNGGYTF

v_gene: TRBV18
j_gene: TRBJ1-1
abundance: .
d_gene: .
CDR3nt: TGTGCCAGCTCCAATACTCTTACCAACCGGCGTGAGGCTTTCTTT
CDR3aa: CASSNTLTNRREAFF

v_gene: TRBV27
j_gene: TRBJ1-2
abundance: .
d_gene: .
CDR3nt: TGTGCCAGCAGTTTCCTCGAGCTTGGCAGCCCAGGTCGCTACACCTTC
CDR3aa: CASSFLELGSPGRYTF

v_gene: TRBV5-6
j_gene: TRBJ2-7
abundance: .
d_gene: .
CDR3nt: TGTGCCAGCAGCTTTCGTGGGACTTCCTACGAGCAGTACTTC
CDR3aa: CASSFRGTSYEQYF

v_gene: TRBV11-2
j_gene: TRBJ1-2
abundance: few
d_gene: .
CDR3nt: TGTGCCAGCAGCTTAGAGGGGGGAAGTACGAGCTATGGCTACACCTTC
CDR3aa: CASSLEGGSTSYGYTF

v_gene: TRBV6-5
j_gene: TRBJ2-7
abundance: .
d_gene: TRBD1
CDR3nt: TGTGCCAGCACTCTAGGCAGGGGGCTCTACGAGCACTACTTC
CDR3aa: CASTLGRGLYEHYF

v_gene: TRBV6-1
j_gene: TRBJ2-1
abundance: .
d_gene: TRBD2
CDR3nt: TGTGCCAGCAGTGCGTCGACTAGCGGGAGTGGGTCTGAGCAGTTCTTC
CDR3aa: CASSASTSGSGSEQFF

v_gene: TRBV20-1
j_gene: TRBJ1-5
abundance: few
d_gene: .
CDR3nt: TGCAGTGCTACTGAAGGTAGCAGCAATCAGCCCCAGCATTTT
CDR3aa: CSATEGSSNQPQHF

v_gene: TRBV27
j_gene: TRBJ1-5
abundance: .
d_gene: .
CDR3nt: TGTGCCAGCAGTTTAGGGGCGTATCAGCCCCAGCATTTT
CDR3aa: CASSLGAYQPQHF

v_gene: TRBV18
j_gene: TRBJ2-1
abundance: .
d_gene: TRBD2
CDR3nt: TGTGCCAGCTCACCCCCGGGACTAGCGGGAATCTCTGAGCAGTTCTTC
CDR3aa: CASSPPGLAGISEQFF

v_gene: TRBV28
j_gene: TRBJ1-2
abundance: .
d_gene: .
CDR3nt: TGTGCCAGCAGGTTAGGGCAGGGGGGCTACACCTTC
CDR3aa: CASRLGQGGYTF

v_gene: TRBV2
j_gene: TRBJ1-2
abundance: .
d_gene: .
CDR3nt: TGTGCCAGCTGGGGGCTAAGTGGCTACACCTTC
CDR3aa: CASWGLSGYTF

v_gene: TRBV6-1
j_gene: TRBJ2-5
abundance: .
d_gene: TRBD1
CDR3nt: TGTGCCAGCAGTGCCTTATACAGGGGCCTCCAAGAGACCCAGTACTTC
CDR3aa: CASSALYRGLQETQYF

v_gene: TRBV9
j_gene: TRBJ1-5
abundance: .
d_gene: TRBD1
CDR3nt: TGTGCCAGCAGCACAGGGACAGGGGTTAATCAGCCCCAGCATTTT
CDR3aa: CASSTGTGVNQPQHF

v_gene: TRBV5-8
j_gene: TRBJ1-3
abundance: .
d_gene: .
CDR3nt: TGTGCCAGCAGCTTGGGGACGGCTGGAAACACCATATATTTT
CDR3aa: CASSLGTAGNTIYF

v_gene: TRBV29-1
j_gene: TRBJ2-7
abundance: .
d_gene: .
CDR3nt: TGCAGCGTTGAGGGTGTTGGCTCCTACGAGCAGTACTTC
CDR3aa: CSVEGVGSYEQYF

v_gene: TRBV28
j_gene: TRBJ1-2
abundance: once
d_gene: .
CDR3nt: TGTGCCAGCAGTGGGACACTCTATGGCTACACCTTC
CDR3aa: CASSGTLYGYTF

v_gene: TRBV7-8
j_gene: TRBJ2-1
abundance: .
d_gene: TRBD2
CDR3nt: TGTGCCAGCAGCTTAAATCCGACTAGCGGGGGCCTATACAATGAGCAGTTCTTC
CDR3aa: CASSLNPTSGGLYNEQFF

v_gene: TRBV5-1
j_gene: TRBJ2-3
abundance: .
d_gene: TRBD1
CDR3nt: TGCGCCAGCAGCACAACCGGCCAGGGGGTGGATACGCAGTATTTT
CDR3aa: CASSTTGQGVDTQYF

v_gene: TRBV19
j_gene: TRBJ2-7
abundance: .
d_gene: .
CDR3nt: TGTGCCAGTAGTAGGGGGTCCTCCTACGAGCAGTACTTC
CDR3aa: CASSRGSSYEQYF

v_gene: TRBV5-4
j_gene: TRBJ2-1
abundance: .
d_gene: .
CDR3nt: TGTGCCAGCAGCTTGGGCGCTCCGGCCTACAATGAGCAGTTCTTC
CDR3aa: CASSLGAPAYNEQFF

v_gene: TRBV5-1
j_gene: TRBJ2-2
abundance: .
d_gene: .
CDR3nt: TGCGCCAGCAGCCCAACTAGCTCCACCGGGGAGCTGTTTTTT
CDR3aa: CASSPTSSTGELFF

v_gene: TRBV5-1
j_gene: TRBJ2-5
abundance: .
d_gene: .
CDR3nt: TGCGCCAGCAGCTTGGGGAGCCTACAAGAGACCCAGTACTTC
CDR3aa: CASSLGSLQETQYF

v_gene: TRBV20-1
j_gene: TRBJ2-1
abundance: once
d_gene: .
CDR3nt: TGCAGTGCTAGAGGAAACAATGAGCAGTTCTTC
CDR3aa: CSARGNNEQFF

v_gene: TRBV7-7
j_gene: TRBJ1-1
abundance: .
d_gene: .
CDR3nt: TGTGCTAGCAGCATTCGGCCGAACACTGAAGCTTTCTTT
CDR3aa: CASSIRPNTEAFF

v_gene: TRBV21-1
j_gene: TRBJ2-7
abundance: .
d_gene: .
CDR3nt: TGTGCCAGCAGCGCAGCCCGGGACAGATACGAGCAGTACTTC
CDR3aa: CASSAARDRYEQYF

v_gene: TRBV18
j_gene: TRBJ1-1
abundance: .
d_gene: .
CDR3nt: TGTGCCAGCTCACCCAGTATTCGGGATACTGAAGCTTTCTTT
CDR3aa: CASSPSIRDTEAFF

v_gene: TRBV27
j_gene: TRBJ1-2
abundance: .
d_gene: .
CDR3nt: TGTGCCAGCAGTTCCAATCAGGGTTTAGCTAACTATGGCTACACCTTC
CDR3aa: CASSSNQGLANYGYTF

v_gene: TRBV19
j_gene: TRBJ1-5
abundance: .
d_gene: TRBD1
CDR3nt: TGTGCCAGTAGTATCGGGACAGATTATAGCAATCAGCCCCAGCATTTT
CDR3aa: CASSIGTDYSNQPQHF

v_gene: TRBV6-6
j_gene: TRBJ2-7
abundance: few
d_gene: .
CDR3nt: TGTGCCAGCAGCCCGGGACCTGATCGCTACGAGCAGTACTTC
CDR3aa: CASSPGPDRYEQYF

v_gene: TRBV18
j_gene: TRBJ2-7
abundance: .
d_gene: TRBD2
CDR3nt: TGTGCCAGCTCACCACTAATGCCCAGCGGGACGTCCTCCTACGAGCAGTACTTC
CDR3aa: CASSPLMPSGTSSYEQYF

v_gene: TRBV15
j_gene: TRBJ2-7
abundance: .
d_gene: .
CDR3nt: TGTGCCACCAGCAGAGACCTGACAGACTACGAGCAGTACTTC
CDR3aa: CATSRDLTDYEQYF

v_gene: TRBV19
j_gene: TRBJ1-2
abundance: .
d_gene: .
CDR3nt: TGTGCCAGTAGTACGTACAGCTATGGCTACACCTTC
CDR3aa: CASSTYSYGYTF

v_gene: TRBV6-5
j_gene: TRBJ1-5
abundance: .
d_gene: .
CDR3nt: TGTGCCAGCAGTTTTAGGACAGGCAATCAGCCCCAGCATTTT
CDR3aa: CASSFRTGNQPQHF